A selection of T cell receptor beta chains follows, all from one sample in a study of T cell responses to AZD1222 COVID-19 vaccine. TCRdb's table, derived via immunoSEQ multiplex PCR, lists solely in-frame clones and lacks some. The sample holds about 140,000 clones; 88% are singletons and the top ten take approximately 3.7%. The sequenced sample was peripheral blood, obtained on day 0 of AZD1222 vaccination. All receptors derive from an adult in good health. CDR3s include the opening cysteine and the closing phenylalanine or tryptophan. D genes are given only for firm matches. Where a row states a size, it is once, few, many or the class of an expanded clone; other rows omit it.

cdr3_nt cdr3_aa j_call clone_size d_call v_call
TGTGCCAGCAGCTCCCCGGGCGGGAGAGAGTCCTACAATGAGCAGTTCTTC CASSSPGGRESYNEQFF TRBJ2-1 NA TRBD2 TRBV14
TGTGCCAGCAGCCCCCGCTCCCGGAGCACCATATATTTT CASSPRSRSTIYF TRBJ1-3 NA NA TRBV7-2
TGTGCCAGCAGCACATCCGGGACAGCCTATGGCTACACCTTC CASSTSGTAYGYTF TRBJ1-2 NA TRBD1 TRBV3-1/TRBV3-2
TGTGCCAGCAGTTCCCGACAAAATAATCAGCCCCAGCATTTT CASSSRQNNQPQHF TRBJ1-5 NA NA TRBV28
TGCAGTGCTAGTAGCCCCGTTCCAATTAGCGGGAGGGCCACAGATACGCAGTATTTT CSASSPVPISGRATDTQYF TRBJ2-3 NA TRBD2 TRBV20-1
TGTGCCAGCAGCACCCCGGGACTTGAAGCTTTCTTT CASSTPGLEAFF TRBJ1-1 NA NA TRBV12-3/TRBV12-4
TGCGCCAGCAGCTTGGTTATTGGCAACCAAGAGACCCAGTACTTC CASSLVIGNQETQYF TRBJ2-5 once NA TRBV5-1
TGTGCCTGGAGTGGTATCCGTGGGGCAACGGGCTACACCTTC CAWSGIRGATGYTF TRBJ1-2 NA NA TRBV30
TGTGCCAGCAGCCAAGACGCGGGTTCTGACTATGGCTACACCTTC CASSQDAGSDYGYTF TRBJ1-2 NA NA TRBV4-2
TGTGCCAGCAGATTTAGCGGGAGTGCCAATGAGCAGTTCTTC CASRFSGSANEQFF TRBJ2-1 few TRBD2 TRBV2
TGTGCCAGCACCCTCGTCGGAAAACTGTTTTTT CASTLVGKLFF TRBJ1-4 NA NA TRBV6-5
TGTGCCAGCAGCATCCCCGGGACCAGCTACGAGCAGTACTTC CASSIPGTSYEQYF TRBJ2-7 NA NA TRBV13
TGTGCCAGTAGTACCCTCGGATCGCTAGGTGGGACTGAAGCTTTCTTT CASSTLGSLGGTEAFF TRBJ1-1 once NA TRBV19
TGTGCCAGCAGCTTTCCAGCAATACAAGAGACCCAGTACTTC CASSFPAIQETQYF TRBJ2-5 few NA TRBV7-2
TGTGCCAGTAGTCAGGTTGGACAGGGTGTCTATGAGCAGTTCTTC CASSQVGQGVYEQFF TRBJ2-1 NA TRBD1 TRBV19
TGTGCCAGCAGCCGTAGTCGGAGCTCCTACGAGCAGTACTTC CASSRSRSSYEQYF TRBJ2-7 NA NA TRBV6-5
TGTGCCAGCAGCCAAGATGCTAGCCTTAGAATAAATGAGCAGTTCTTC CASSQDASLRINEQFF TRBJ2-1 NA NA TRBV3-1/TRBV3-2
TGTGCCAGCAGTGTTTCCGGGTACGGAGGAGAGGGCTACACCTTC CASSVSGYGGEGYTF TRBJ1-2 NA NA TRBV2
TGCGCCAGCAGCCAAGAACGGTTATCTGGAAACACCATATATTTT CASSQERLSGNTIYF TRBJ1-3 NA NA TRBV4-3
TGTGCCATTTCCGGGGATGAGGGCTATGGCTACACCTTC CAISGDEGYGYTF TRBJ1-2 NA NA TRBV10-3
TGTGCCAGCAGCTTAGAGGGCAGGGTATCCCTTGGCTACACCTTC CASSLEGRVSLGYTF TRBJ1-2 NA NA TRBV7-2
TGTGCCTGGAGTGACGTTGATAGAGGTGGTGGAAACACCATATATTTT CAWSDVDRGGGNTIYF TRBJ1-3 NA NA TRBV30
TGTGCCAGCAGTCCCGGGGCCCCCGAAAAACTGTTTTTT CASSPGAPEKLFF TRBJ1-4 NA NA TRBV12-3/TRBV12-4
TGTGCCAGCAGTTTAGTCATCCACGAGCAGTACTTC CASSLVIHEQYF TRBJ2-7 NA NA TRBV12-3/TRBV12-4
TGTGCCAGCAGCCAAGGCGAGTTTGGGGGTACTCGTGGCTACACCTTC CASSQGEFGGTRGYTF TRBJ1-2 NA NA TRBV4-2
TGTGCCAGCAGCCAAGATTGGGGCGGGAGAGGTAATGAGCAGTTCTTC CASSQDWGGRGNEQFF TRBJ2-1 NA TRBD2 TRBV3-1/TRBV3-2
TGTGCCAGCGGAAGGGGGCGTGATTCACCCCTCCACTTT CASGRGRDSPLHF TRBJ1-6 NA TRBD1 TRBV12-3/TRBV12-4
TGTGCCAGCGGCGATCGGGGGGGATTCAACCCCGATGTAACGTACGAGCAGTACTTC CASGDRGGFNPDVTYEQYF TRBJ2-7 few NA TRBV21-1
TGTGCCAGTAAAAATGGGGGCCAGGGAACAGATACGCAGTATTTT CASKNGGQGTDTQYF TRBJ2-3 NA NA TRBV19
TGTGCCAGCAGCTTAGGGGGCGGGCAGCCCCAGCATTTT CASSLGGGQPQHF TRBJ1-5 once NA TRBV7-2
TGTGCCAGTAGTCCTTCGGGGGCGAACGAGCAGTACTTC CASSPSGANEQYF TRBJ2-7 NA NA TRBV19
TGTGCCAGCAGTCCGCCCAGGGAGCCCCTAATAAACACCATATATTTT CASSPPREPLINTIYF TRBJ1-3 NA NA TRBV7-9
TGTGCCAGCCGCTCTAGCGGGAGGAGGAATGAGCAGTTCTTC CASRSSGRRNEQFF TRBJ2-1 NA TRBD2 TRBV7-9
TGCGCCAGCAGCCCGACCGGGGAGAGCACAGATACGCAGTATTTT CASSPTGESTDTQYF TRBJ2-3 NA NA TRBV4-1
TGTGCCAGCAGCGCTGTAGAACGGGCGCAGTATTTT CASSAVERAQYF TRBJ2-3 NA NA TRBV9
TGTGCCAGCAGTGAGTACGGAAACACCATATATTTT CASSEYGNTIYF TRBJ1-3 NA NA TRBV2
TGTGCCAGCCAGACCGGGAAGAACACCGGGGAGCTGTTTTTT CASQTGKNTGELFF TRBJ2-2 NA NA TRBV25-1
TGTGCCAGCAGCTTAGGTGGATACGGGAGGGTCTCCGAGCAGTACTTC CASSLGGYGRVSEQYF TRBJ2-7 once TRBD2 TRBV7-2
TGTGCCAGCAGCGCCAGACAGGGATGGCACACCGGGGAGCTGTTTTTT CASSARQGWHTGELFF TRBJ2-2 NA TRBD1 TRBV9
TGTGCCAGCAGCCCGGGACAGGGGGCTGGAGATACGCAGTATTTT CASSPGQGAGDTQYF TRBJ2-3 once TRBD1 TRBV5-8
TGTGCCAGCAGGCAGGGACAGGGGTTACATCAGCCCCAGCATTTT CASRQGQGLHQPQHF TRBJ1-5 NA TRBD1 TRBV28
TGCAGTGCTCCCCGGGACCCAGAAGCTTTCTTT CSAPRDPEAFF TRBJ1-1 NA NA TRBV20-1
TGTGCCTGGAGTGGGGTCCGCACTACGAGTAGTCTTACTAACTATGGCTACACCTTC CAWSGVRTTSSLTNYGYTF TRBJ1-2 NA NA TRBV30
TGTGCCAGCAGCTTGTGGCGGACAGGGGTAAGCAGTGGCTACACCTTC CASSLWRTGVSSGYTF TRBJ1-2 NA TRBD1 TRBV5-4
TGTGCCAGTACAGTCTACGGGACAGACCTGTCCCGCTCTGGAAACACCATATATTTT CASTVYGTDLSRSGNTIYF TRBJ1-3 NA TRBD1 TRBV19
TGTGCCAGCAGCGTAGAATCGGGATCACACAATGAGCAGTTCTTC CASSVESGSHNEQFF TRBJ2-1 NA NA TRBV9
TGTGCCAGTGTCGGGGTGGATAGCAATCAGCCCCAGCATTTT CASVGVDSNQPQHF TRBJ1-5 NA NA TRBV2